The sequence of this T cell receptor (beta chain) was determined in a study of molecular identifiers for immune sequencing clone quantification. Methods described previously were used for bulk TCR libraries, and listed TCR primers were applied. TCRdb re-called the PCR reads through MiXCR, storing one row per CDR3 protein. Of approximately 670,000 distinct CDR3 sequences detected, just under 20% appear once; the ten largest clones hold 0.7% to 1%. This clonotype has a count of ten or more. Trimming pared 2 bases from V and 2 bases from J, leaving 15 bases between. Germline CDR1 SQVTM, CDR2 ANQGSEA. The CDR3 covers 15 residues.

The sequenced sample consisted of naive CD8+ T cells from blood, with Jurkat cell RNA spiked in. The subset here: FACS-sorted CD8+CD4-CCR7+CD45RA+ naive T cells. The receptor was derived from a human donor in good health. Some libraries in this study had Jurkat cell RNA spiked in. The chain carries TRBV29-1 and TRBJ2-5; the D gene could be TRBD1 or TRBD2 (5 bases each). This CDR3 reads CSVETWGYEQETQYF. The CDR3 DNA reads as TGCAGCGTTGAAACCTGGGGGTATGAGCAAGAGACCCAGTACTTC.